Reported below is one T cell receptor beta chain. In the original analysis: Amplification from reference gene primers served as the basis for estimated nucleated cell counts. Method: immunoSEQ multiplex PCR; TCRdb's copy keeps in-frame clones and lacks some. V, J and clone size reflect that table, while D and trimming were determined from the DNA. Of 120,000 to 150,000 clones in the sample, 80% to 90% were seen once. This record belongs to a study of blood T cell repertoires in COVID-19. Turning to the study itself: Italy, Spain and the United States were the sources of the convalescent and acute COVID-19 samples. Sources were T cells, B-cell-depleted T cells, or PBMCs; the material itself was cDNA or gDNA.

Sequencing was done on a sample of peripheral blood. This clonotype was obtained from a woman in her forties or fifties with active or convalescent COVID-19.

The CDR3 coding sequence is TGTGCCAGCACCCCCGGGACAGGGAAGGAAAAACTGTTTTTT. This sequence encodes CASTPGTGKEKLFF. The gene calls are TRBV28 and TRBJ1-4, with 9 bases identical to TRBD1. CDR1 is MDHEN, CDR2 SYDVKM, per germline. V trimming: 7 bases; J trimming: 8 bases; junction bases outside the gene matches: 8. This CDR3 is 14 amino acids long.